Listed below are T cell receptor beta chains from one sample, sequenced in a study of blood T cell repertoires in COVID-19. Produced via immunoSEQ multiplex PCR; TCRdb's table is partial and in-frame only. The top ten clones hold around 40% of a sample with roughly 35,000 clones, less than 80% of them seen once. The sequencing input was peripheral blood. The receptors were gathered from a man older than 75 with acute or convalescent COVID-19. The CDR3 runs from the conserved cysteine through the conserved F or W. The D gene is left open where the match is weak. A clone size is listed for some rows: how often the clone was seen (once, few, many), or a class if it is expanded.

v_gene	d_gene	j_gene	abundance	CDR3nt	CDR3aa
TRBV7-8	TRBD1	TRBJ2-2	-	TGTGCCAGCAGCTTATTCCGACAGGGGTCGAACACCGGGGAGCTGTTTTTT	CASSLFRQGSNTGELFF
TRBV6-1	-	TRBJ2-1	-	TGTGCCAGCAGTGAAGTCCGGACAATATACAATGAGCAGTTCTTC	CASSEVRTIYNEQFF
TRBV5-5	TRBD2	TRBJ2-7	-	TGTGCCAGCAGCGAGGGGATAGCGGGGGGTTACGAGCAGTACTTC	CASSEGIAGGYEQYF
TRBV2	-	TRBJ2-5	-	TGTGCCAGCACCCCCAGGGGTGAGGGGGAAGAGACCCAGTACTTC	CASTPRGEGEETQYF
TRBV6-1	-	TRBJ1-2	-	TGTGCCAGCAGTGAAGCTTTATCCGTCAACTATGGCTACACCTTC	CASSEALSVNYGYTF
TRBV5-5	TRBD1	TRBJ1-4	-	TGTGCCAGCAGCGAGGGACAGTCTGCAACTAATGAAAAACTGTTTTTT	CASSEGQSATNEKLFF
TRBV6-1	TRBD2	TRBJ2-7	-	TGTGCCAGCAGTGAAACCATACAAGCGGGGGACTCCTACGAGCAGTACTTC	CASSETIQAGDSYEQYF
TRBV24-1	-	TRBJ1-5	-	TGTGCCACCGCAACTAATAATCAGCCCCAGCATTTT	CATATNNQPQHF
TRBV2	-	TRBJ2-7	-	TGTGCCAGCAGCCCCAGGGGCCCCGGGACCTACGAGCAGTACTTC	CASSPRGPGTYEQYF
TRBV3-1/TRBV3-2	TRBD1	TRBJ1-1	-	TGTGCCAGCAGCCCAATGACAGGGCTCACTGAAGCTTTCTTT	CASSPMTGLTEAFF
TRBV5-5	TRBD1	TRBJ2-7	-	TGTGCCAGCAGCTTGGCTGGACAGGGGACCGAGCAGTACTTC	CASSLAGQGTEQYF
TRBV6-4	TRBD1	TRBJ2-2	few	TGTGCCAGCAGTGTGGACAGGGGAGTTCCGTCCGGGGAGCTGTTTTTT	CASSVDRGVPSGELFF
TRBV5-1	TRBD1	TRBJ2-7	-	TGCGCCAGCAGCTTGGCTTCGGACAGGGAGGAGCAGTACTTC	CASSLASDREEQYF
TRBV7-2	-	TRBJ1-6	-	TGTGCCAGCAGCTTAGGAGGCGACAGGAATAATTCACCCCTCCACTTT	CASSLGGDRNNSPLHF
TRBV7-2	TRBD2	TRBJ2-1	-	TGTGCCAGCAGCTTATCAACTAGCGGGGCCTACAATGAGCAGTTCTTC	CASSLSTSGAYNEQFF
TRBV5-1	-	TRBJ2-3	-	TGCGCCAGCAGCTCATCAAACCACAACACAGATACGCAGTATTTT	CASSSSNHNTDTQYF
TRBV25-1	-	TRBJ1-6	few	TGTGCCAGCAGTGAATACGCGGGTAATTCACCCCTCCACTTT	CASSEYAGNSPLHF
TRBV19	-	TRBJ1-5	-	TGTGCCACCAAATCGGGGGGGAGGCGGTTTGATCAGCCCCAGCATTTT	CATKSGGRRFDQPQHF
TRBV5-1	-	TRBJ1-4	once	TGCGCCCTAGACCGAGCAACTAATGAAAAACTGTTTTTT	CALDRATNEKLFF
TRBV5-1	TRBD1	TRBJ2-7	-	TGCGCCAGCAGCTTCGACAGGGATCCCTACGAGCAGTACTTC	CASSFDRDPYEQYF
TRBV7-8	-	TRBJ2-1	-	TGTGCCAGCGGCTTCGGGCTAGAGGGCAATGAGCAGTTCTTC	CASGFGLEGNEQFF
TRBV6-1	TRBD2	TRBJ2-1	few	TGTGCCAGCAGTGAATGGCGCGGGGGGGCCTACAATGAGCAGTTCTTC	CASSEWRGGAYNEQFF
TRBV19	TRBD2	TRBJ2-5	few	TGTGCCAGTAGTATATCCCTGGCTAGCGGGGGCTTCGGGGAGACCCAGTACTTC	CASSISLASGGFGETQYF
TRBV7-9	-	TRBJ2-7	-	TGTGCCAGCAGCTTAGGCCGGCCTGGGCTGAAAACCTACGAGCAGTACTTC	CASSLGRPGLKTYEQYF
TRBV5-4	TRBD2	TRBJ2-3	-	TGTGCCAGCAGCTTTCTAAGCGGGGGGGGCCTCCGCACAGATACGCAGTATTTT	CASSFLSGGGLRTDTQYF
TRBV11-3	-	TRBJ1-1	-	TGTGCCAGCAAAGGGGATGGGGACACTGAAGCTTTCTTT	CASKGDGDTEAFF
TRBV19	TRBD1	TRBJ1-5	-	TGTGCCAGTGTCTGGTCCGGGACAGGAGCGAATCAGCCCCAGCATTTT	CASVWSGTGANQPQHF
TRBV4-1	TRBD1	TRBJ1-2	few	TGCGCCAGCAGCCAAGGGCGGGCCAGGGGGCTAAACTATGGCTACACCTTC	CASSQGRARGLNYGYTF
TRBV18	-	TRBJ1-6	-	TGTGCCAGCTCTCGGGACAACCCTAATTCACCCCTCCACTTT	CASSRDNPNSPLHF
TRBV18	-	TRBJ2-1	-	TGTGCCAGCTCTTCTACCCGGACAGAAACCAATGAGCAGTTCTTC	CASSSTRTETNEQFF
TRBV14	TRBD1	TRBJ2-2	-	TGTGCCAGCAGCCGTGCATACCGGGACAGGACCACGAACACCGGGGAGCTGTTTTTT	CASSRAYRDRTTNTGELFF
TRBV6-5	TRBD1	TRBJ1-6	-	TGTGCCAGCAGCTCGGGACAGTTTAATTCACCCCTCCACTTT	CASSSGQFNSPLHF
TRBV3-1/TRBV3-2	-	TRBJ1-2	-	TGTGCCTCCGGGAGCCCAATCTATGGCTACACCTTC	CASGSPIYGYTF
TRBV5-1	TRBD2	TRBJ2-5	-	TGCGCCAGCAGCCTGAGCGGGGGTGAACAAGAGACCCAGTACTTC	CASSLSGGEQETQYF
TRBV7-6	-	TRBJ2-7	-	TGTGCCAGCAGCCCAAATCCCCGCAGGGGGGCATCCCACTCCTACGAGCAGTACTTC	CASSPNPRRGASHSYEQYF
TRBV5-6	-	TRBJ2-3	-	TGTGCCAGCAGCTGGGGAGCAGGAGGCACAGATACGCAGTATTTT	CASSWGAGGTDTQYF
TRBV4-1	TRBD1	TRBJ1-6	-	TGCGCCAGCAGCCCTGGGACAGTGAGAGCACCCCTCCACTTT	CASSPGTVRAPLHF
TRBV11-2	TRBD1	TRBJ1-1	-	TGTGCCAGCAGCTTGGGACAGCTCATGAACACTGAAGCTTTCTTT	CASSLGQLMNTEAFF
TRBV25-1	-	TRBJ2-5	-	TGTGCCAGCAGTGCTGGTTGGGTAGTACAGCTTCAAGAGACCCAGTACTTC	CASSAGWVVQLQETQYF
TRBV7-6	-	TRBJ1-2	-	TGTGCCAGCAGCTTAGGAGGCGTGGAATATGGCTACACCTTC	CASSLGGVEYGYTF
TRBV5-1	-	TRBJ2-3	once	TGCGCCAGCAGCCTCGAGGGAGATACGCAGTATTTT	CASSLEGDTQYF
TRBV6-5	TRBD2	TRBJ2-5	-	TGTGCCAGCAGTTACGCGGGGGGGCCAGAGACCCAGTACTTC	CASSYAGGPETQYF
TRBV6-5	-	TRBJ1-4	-	TGTGCCAGCAGTTATTCCGGAGGGCGGACTAATGAAAAACTGTTTTTT	CASSYSGGRTNEKLFF
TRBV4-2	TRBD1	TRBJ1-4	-	TGTGCCAGCAGCCCCCAAGCACAGGGGCCCCATAATGAAAAACTGTTTTTT	CASSPQAQGPHNEKLFF
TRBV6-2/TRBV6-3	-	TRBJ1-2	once	TGTGCCAGCAGTTACGGGCTGACAGAGAATAACTATGGCTACACCTTC	CASSYGLTENNYGYTF
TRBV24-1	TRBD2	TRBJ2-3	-	TGTGCCACCAGTGATCCCCTGCGGGGGGGCGGGGCAGATACGCAGTATTTT	CATSDPLRGGGADTQYF
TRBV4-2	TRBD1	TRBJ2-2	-	TGTGCCAGCAGCTCTATTCGACAGGGAAGGGAGCTGTTTTTT	CASSSIRQGRELFF
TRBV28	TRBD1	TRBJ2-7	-	TGTGCCAGCAGTCTCCGGGACAGACACTCCTACGAGCAGTACTTC	CASSLRDRHSYEQYF
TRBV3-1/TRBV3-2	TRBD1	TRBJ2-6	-	TGTGCCAGCAGCTACGACAGGGGGCTGGGTGGGGCCAACGTCCTGACTTTC	CASSYDRGLGGANVLTF
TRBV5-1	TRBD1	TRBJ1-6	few	TGCGCCAGTAGCCGGGACAGGGTAATTTCACCCCTCCACTTT	CASSRDRVISPLHF
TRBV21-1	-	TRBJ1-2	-	TGTGCCAGCAGCAACGCAGGGGCCCAGGGCTACACCTTC	CASSNAGAQGYTF
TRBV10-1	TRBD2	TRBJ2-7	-	TGCGCCAGCAGTGGACTAGCGGGGCGAACCTACGAGCAGTACTTC	CASSGLAGRTYEQYF
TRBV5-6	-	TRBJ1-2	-	TGTGCCAGCAGCTTCCGGGGGGCTTTGGATGGCTACACCTTC	CASSFRGALDGYTF
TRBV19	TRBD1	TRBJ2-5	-	TGTGCCAGTATCGCATGGACAGGTGGCGTAGTGACCCAGTACTTC	CASIAWTGGVVTQYF
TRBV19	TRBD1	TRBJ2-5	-	TGTGCCAGTAGTATCGACAGGGGGGAGACCCAGTACTTC	CASSIDRGETQYF
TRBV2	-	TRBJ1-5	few	TGTGCCAGCAGTGGCCAACAGGGTATTCTTCAGCCCCAGCATTTT	CASSGQQGILQPQHF